This record covers a single T cell receptor beta chain. Its antigen is currently unknown. The sample comes from a study of Ad26.COV2.S vaccination and SARS-CoV-2 variants. About the research overall: A participant enrolled in the COV1001 Ad26.COV2.S trial arm provided the sample. Ad26.COV2.S shots went into the muscle once or twice, 56 days apart. Study observations and caveats: Responses of T cells in total may have been underestimated by the TCR breadth and depth analyses. Vaccinated and placebo-treated recipients had similar non-spike TCR breadth.

TCRdb keeps only in-frame clones here, not all; method: immunoSEQ multiplex PCR. In the table there are 350,000 to 400,000 clones, 75% to 90% of which are singletons. As to treatment: about 20 received Ad26.COV2.S at low or high dose, single or two shots; 5 received placebo; per-sample allocation not given. Samples were taken on day 63 after the first vaccine or placebo injection. The receptor's source is a person between 18 and 59 years old who received the Ad26.COV2.S COVID-19 vaccine or a placebo. The material sequenced was peripheral blood, taken in a trial of Ad26.COV2.S vaccine versus placebo.

The CDR3 DNA sequence: TGTGCCAGCAGCTTAGATTTGCAGGGGGGGACCGAGCAGTACTTC. Encoded protein: CASSLDLQGGTEQYF. V is TRBV11-2 and J is TRBJ2-7; the D gene could be TRBD1 or TRBD2 (7 bases each). Trimming removed 0 bases from V and 6 bases from J, with 15 bases in between. The length of the CDR3 is 15 residues. CDR1 SGHAT and CDR2 FQNNGV come from the germline V gene.